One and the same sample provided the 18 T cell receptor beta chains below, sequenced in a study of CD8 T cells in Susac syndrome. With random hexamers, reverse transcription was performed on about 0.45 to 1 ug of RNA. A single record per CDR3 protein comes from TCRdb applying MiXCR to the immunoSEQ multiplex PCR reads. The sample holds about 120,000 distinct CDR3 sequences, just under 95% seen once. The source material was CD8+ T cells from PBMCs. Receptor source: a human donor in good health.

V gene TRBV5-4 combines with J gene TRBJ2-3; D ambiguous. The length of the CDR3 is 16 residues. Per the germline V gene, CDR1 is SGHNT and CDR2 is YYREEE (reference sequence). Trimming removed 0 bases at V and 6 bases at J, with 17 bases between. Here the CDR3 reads CASSLGAEVQLDTQYF. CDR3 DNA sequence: TGTGCCAGCAGCTTGGGAGCTGAAGTGCAACTGGATACGCAGTATTTT.

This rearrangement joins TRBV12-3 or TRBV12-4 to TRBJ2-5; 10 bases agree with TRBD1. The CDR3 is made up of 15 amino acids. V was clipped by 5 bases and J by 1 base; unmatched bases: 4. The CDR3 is CASSPGTGVQETQYF. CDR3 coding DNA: TGTGCCAGCAGTCCCGGGACAGGGGTCCAAGAGACCCAGTACTTC.

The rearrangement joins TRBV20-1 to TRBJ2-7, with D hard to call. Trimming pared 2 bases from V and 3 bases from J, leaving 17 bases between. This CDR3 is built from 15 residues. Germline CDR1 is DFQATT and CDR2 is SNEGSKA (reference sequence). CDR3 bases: TGCAGTGCTAGACCCCAAATGGGCGGCTTCTACGAGCAGTACTTC. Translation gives CSARPQMGGFYEQYF.

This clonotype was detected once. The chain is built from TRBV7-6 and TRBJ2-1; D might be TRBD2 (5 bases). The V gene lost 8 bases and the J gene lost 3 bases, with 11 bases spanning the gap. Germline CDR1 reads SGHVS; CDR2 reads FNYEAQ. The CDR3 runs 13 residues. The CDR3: CASSQRNYNEQFF. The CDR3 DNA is TGTGCCAGCTCGCAGCGGAACTACAATGAGCAGTTCTTC.

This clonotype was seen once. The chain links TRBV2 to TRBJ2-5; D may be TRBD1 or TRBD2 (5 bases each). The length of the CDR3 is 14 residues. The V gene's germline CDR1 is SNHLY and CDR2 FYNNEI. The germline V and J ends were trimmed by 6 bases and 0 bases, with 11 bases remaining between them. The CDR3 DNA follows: TGTGCCAGCAGCCAGGGACGGCACCAAGAGACCCAGTACTTC. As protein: CASSQGRHQETQYF.

The CDR3 spells CSVEGTGGDMVHTDTQYF. The DNA of the CDR3 is TGCAGCGTTGAAGGGACAGGGGGCGACATGGTACACACAGATACGCAGTATTTT. This chain connects TRBV29-1 to TRBJ2-3; 11 bases agree with TRBD1. The CDR3 covers 18 residues. The V segment lost 1 base and the J segment 2 bases; nucleotides outside the gene matches: 11. The germline V gene encodes CDR1 SQVTM and CDR2 ANQGSEA.

The CDR3 sequence: CSVEVSREYEQYF. DNA for the CDR3: TGCAGCGTTGAGGTTTCCAGGGAGTACGAGCAGTACTTC. The chain joins TRBV29-1 to TRBJ2-7; D may match TRBD1 or TRBD2 (5 bases each). The CDR3 covers 13 residues. Between the trimmed V and J ends, which lost 3 bases and 4 bases, there was a span of 13 bases. Germline V gene sequence: CDR1 SQVTM, CDR2 ANQGSEA.

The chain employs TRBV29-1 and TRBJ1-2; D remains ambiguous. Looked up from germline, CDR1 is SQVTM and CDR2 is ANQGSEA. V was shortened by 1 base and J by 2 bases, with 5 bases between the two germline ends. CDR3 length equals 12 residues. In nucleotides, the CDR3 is TGCAGCGTTGAAGGGCAGAACTATGGCTACACCTTC. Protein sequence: CSVEGQNYGYTF.

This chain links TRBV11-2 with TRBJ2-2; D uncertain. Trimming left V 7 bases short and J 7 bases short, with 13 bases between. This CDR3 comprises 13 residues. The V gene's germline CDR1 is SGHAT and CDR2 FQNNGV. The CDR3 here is CASTPTRYGELFF. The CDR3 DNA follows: TGTGCCAGCACCCCGACCCGGTACGGGGAGCTGTTTTTT.

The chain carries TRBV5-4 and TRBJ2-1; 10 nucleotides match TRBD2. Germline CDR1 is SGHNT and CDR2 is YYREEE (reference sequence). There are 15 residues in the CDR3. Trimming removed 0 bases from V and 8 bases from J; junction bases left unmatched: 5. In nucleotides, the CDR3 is TGTGCCAGCAGCTTGGAAGCGGGAGGGCCCTATGAGCAGTTCTTC. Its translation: CASSLEAGGPYEQFF.

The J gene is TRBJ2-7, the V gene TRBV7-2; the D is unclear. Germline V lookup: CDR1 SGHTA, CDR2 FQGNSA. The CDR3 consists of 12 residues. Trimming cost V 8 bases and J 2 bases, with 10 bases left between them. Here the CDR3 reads CASGRSAYEQYF. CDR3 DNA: TGTGCCAGCGGGCGGTCCGCCTACGAGCAGTACTTC.

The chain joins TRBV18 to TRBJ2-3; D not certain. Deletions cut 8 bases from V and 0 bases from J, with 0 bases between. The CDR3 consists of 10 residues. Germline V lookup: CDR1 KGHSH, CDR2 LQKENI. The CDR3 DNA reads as TGTGCCAGCAGCACAGATACGCAGTATTTT. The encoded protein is CASSTDTQYF.

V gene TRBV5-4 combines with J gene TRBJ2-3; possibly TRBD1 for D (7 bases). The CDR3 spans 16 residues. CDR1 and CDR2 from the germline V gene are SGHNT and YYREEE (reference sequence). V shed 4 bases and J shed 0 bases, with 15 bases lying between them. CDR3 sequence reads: CASSARQGLSTDTQYF. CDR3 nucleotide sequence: TGTGCCAGCAGCGCGAGACAGGGACTCAGCACAGATACGCAGTATTTT.

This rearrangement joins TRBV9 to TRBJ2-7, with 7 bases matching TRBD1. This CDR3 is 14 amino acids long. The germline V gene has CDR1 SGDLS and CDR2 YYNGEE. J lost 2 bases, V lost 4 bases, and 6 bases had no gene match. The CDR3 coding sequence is TGTGCCAGCAGCTTAACAGGGGCCACCTACGAGCAGTACTTC. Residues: CASSLTGATYEQYF.

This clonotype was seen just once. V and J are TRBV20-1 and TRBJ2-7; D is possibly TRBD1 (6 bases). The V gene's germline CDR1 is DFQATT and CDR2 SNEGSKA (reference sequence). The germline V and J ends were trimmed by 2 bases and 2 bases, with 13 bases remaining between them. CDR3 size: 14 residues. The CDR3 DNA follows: TGCAGTGCTAGATTCCGGGACATGACCTACGAGCAGTACTTC. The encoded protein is CSARFRDMTYEQYF.

CDR3 nucleotides: TGCAGTGCTAGAGAGCGGGGGACCTACAATGAGCAGTTCTTC. Protein sequence: CSARERGTYNEQFF. The rearrangement joins TRBV20-1 to TRBJ2-1; 7 bases are a match to TRBD2. The CDR3 sequence is 14 residues long. V lost 0 bases to trimming and J lost 2 bases; unmatched junction nucleotides: 1. The V gene's germline CDR1 is DFQATT and CDR2 SNEGSKA (reference sequence).

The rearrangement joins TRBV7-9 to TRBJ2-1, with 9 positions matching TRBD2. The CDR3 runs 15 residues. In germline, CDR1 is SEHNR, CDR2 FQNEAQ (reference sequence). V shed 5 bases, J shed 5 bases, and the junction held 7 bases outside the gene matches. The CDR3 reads CASSPGTSFHNEQFF. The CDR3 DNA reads TGTGCCAGCAGCCCCGGGACTAGCTTCCACAATGAGCAGTTCTTC.

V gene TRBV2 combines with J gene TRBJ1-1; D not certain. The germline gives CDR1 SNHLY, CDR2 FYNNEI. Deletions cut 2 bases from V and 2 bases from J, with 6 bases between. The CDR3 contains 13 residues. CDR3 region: CASSERVNTEAFF. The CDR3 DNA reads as TGTGCCAGCAGTGAAAGGGTTAACACTGAAGCTTTCTTT.